The clone carrying this T cell receptor (beta chain) was recorded once. Assay used: immunoSEQ multiplex PCR; TCRdb lists only in-frame clones, some missing. The sample records roughly 70,000 clones, around three quarters being singletons. These data belong to a study of blood T cell repertoires in COVID-19. Across the whole study: PBMCs, B-cell-depleted T cells, or T cells provided the cDNA or gDNA that made up the material.

The sequence came from a human donor in a cohort sampled during active COVID-19. Sequenced input: peripheral blood.

The CDR3 nucleotides read TGTGCCAGTAGTACTAGCGGGAGAGGGTCCTACGAGCAGTACTTC. As protein: CASSTSGRGSYEQYF. The rearrangement links TRBV19 to TRBJ2-7; TRBD2 aligns across 10 bases. Germline V gene data show CDR1 as LNHDA and CDR2 as SQIVND (reference sequence). Unmatched junction bases numbered 4, after V lost 4 bases and J lost 1 base. The CDR3 is made up of 15 amino acids.